The source of this T cell receptor beta chain is a study of chemoradiotherapy in HPV16-positive cancers. Whole-study findings and limits: Functional assays defining HPV-specific T cells used only a couple of HPV16-positive patients. For HPV16-positive patients, expanding HPV-responsive T cells associated with longer recurrence-free survival. Candidate HPV-specific clones and E7-related TCR motifs grew in tumor during treatment.

Germline V gene lookup returns CDR1 MNHEY and CDR2 SVGAGI. This CDR3 is 14 amino acids long. V shed 5 bases and J shed 0 bases, with 11 bases lying between them. In the case of this clone: Its antigen is currently unknown.

Generated by immunoSEQ multiplex PCR, the TCRdb table keeps only in-frame clones and is missing some. The data contain roughly 11,000 clones, roughly 77% of them singletons. The specimen was collected from a patient who underwent chemoradiotherapy. The V and J genes are TRBV6-5 and TRBJ2-7; D is perhaps TRBD1 (5 bases). The sequence was obtained from a human donor with HPV-associated anogenital cancer. CDR3 DNA: TGTGCCAGCAGTATGCTTGGGGCCTCCTACGAGCAGTACTTC. It encodes CASSMLGASYEQYF.